A selection of T cell receptor beta chains follows, all from one sample in a study of T-cell reconstitution after alpha-beta-depleted transplantation in children. TCRdb redid the calling of the PCR reads with MiXCR, one entry per CDR3 protein. The table shows about 610,000 distinct CDR3 sequences, with 10% to 13% occurring only once. This sample comprised PBMCs from the stem cell graft donor, obtained from the stem cell graft. The origin of the receptors is a human donor who donated a stem cell graft to a child with acute myeloid leukemia. CDR3s include the opening cysteine and the closing phenylalanine or tryptophan. The order of the fields is CDR3 protein, CDR3 DNA, clone size, V gene, D gene, J gene. D genes are given only for firm matches. Clone size is shown for a subset of rows, as once, few, many or a class of expanded clone.

CDR3: CASGLGYLETQYF; DNA: TGTGCTAGTGGTTTGGGGTATTTAGAGACCCAGTACTTC; size: many; V: TRBV12-5; D: .; J: TRBJ2-5
CDR3: CASSQADRPGVNYGYTF; DNA: TGTGCCAGCAGCCAAGCGGACCGGCCGGGAGTTAACTATGGCTACACCTTC; size: .; V: TRBV3-1; D: .; J: TRBJ1-2
CDR3: CASSFNSGRETQYF; DNA: TGTGCCAGCAGTTTTAATAGTGGAAGGGAGACCCAGTACTTC; size: .; V: TRBV28; D: .; J: TRBJ2-5
CDR3: CASSFGSLDQRVSSYEQYF; DNA: TGCGCCAGCAGCTTCGGCAGCTTAGATCAGCGGGTAAGCTCCTACGAGCAGTACTTC; size: .; V: TRBV5-1; D: .; J: TRBJ2-7
CDR3: CASSFPNTRELFF; DNA: TGTGCCAGCAGCTTCCCCAACACCAGGGAGCTGTTTTTT; size: .; V: TRBV7-3; D: .; J: TRBJ2-2
CDR3: CAWSVNEKLFF; DNA: TGTGCCTGGAGTGTTAATGAAAAACTGTTTTTT; size: few; V: TRBV30; D: .; J: TRBJ1-4
CDR3: CSGMGLAGLSTGELFF; DNA: TGCAGCGGGATGGGACTAGCGGGACTAAGCACCGGGGAGCTGTTTTTT; size: many; V: TRBV29-1; D: TRBD2; J: TRBJ2-2
CDR3: CASSLEMPLYEQYF; DNA: TGTGCCAGCAGTTTGGAAATGCCCCTCTACGAGCAGTACTTC; size: many; V: TRBV12-3/TRBV12-4; D: .; J: TRBJ2-7
CDR3: CSASPSFRYEQYF; DNA: TGCAGTGCCTCTCCGTCTTTTCGCTACGAGCAGTACTTC; size: many; V: TRBV20-1; D: .; J: TRBJ2-7
CDR3: CSARTYPGGTEAFF; DNA: TGCAGTGCTAGAACCTATCCGGGGGGCACTGAAGCTTTCTTT; size: .; V: TRBV20-1; D: .; J: TRBJ1-1
CDR3: CSAAREARGDTQYF; DNA: TGCAGTGCTGCCCGGGAGGCCCGAGGGGATACGCAGTATTTT; size: .; V: TRBV20-1; D: TRBD2; J: TRBJ2-3
CDR3: CASRPGLNYGYTF; DNA: TGTGCCAGCAGGCCCGGTCTGAACTATGGCTACACCTTC; size: many; V: TRBV6-4; D: .; J: TRBJ1-2
CDR3: CASSLLGSGDNEQFF; DNA: TGTGCCAGCAGTTTATTAGGGAGTGGAGACAATGAGCAGTTCTTC; size: .; V: TRBV12-3/TRBV12-4; D: .; J: TRBJ2-1
CDR3: CASRPGQGLETQYF; DNA: TGTGCCAGCAGGCCGGGACAGGGTTTAGAGACCCAGTACTTC; size: many; V: TRBV2; D: TRBD1; J: TRBJ2-5
CDR3: CASSLDPGSTDTQYF; DNA: TGCGCCAGCAGCTTGGATCCGGGCAGCACAGATACGCAGTATTTT; size: many; V: TRBV5-1; D: .; J: TRBJ2-3
CDR3: CASSLGQGNEQYF; DNA: TGTGCCAGCAGCCTGGGACAGGGAAATGAGCAGTACTTC; size: many; V: TRBV28; D: TRBD1; J: TRBJ2-7
CDR3: CSAKGPVTDTQYF; DNA: TGCAGTGCTAAGGGACCCGTCACAGATACGCAGTATTTT; size: .; V: TRBV20-1; D: .; J: TRBJ2-3
CDR3: CASSDRGSWTDTQYF; DNA: TGTGCCAGCAGCGACCGCGGGAGTTGGACAGATACGCAGTATTTT; size: .; V: TRBV6-2/TRBV6-3; D: TRBD2; J: TRBJ2-3
CDR3: CASSLEQYNMNEQFF; DNA: TGTGCCAGCAGCTTGGAACAATACAATATGAATGAGCAGTTCTTC; size: few; V: TRBV5-6; D: .; J: TRBJ2-1
CDR3: CASSPRQGGSTDTQYF; DNA: TGTGCCAGCAGCCCACGACAGGGGGGTAGCACAGATACGCAGTATTTT; size: many; V: TRBV7-2; D: TRBD1; J: TRBJ2-3
CDR3: CASSPRTSGPGGSQETQYF; DNA: TGTGCCAGCAGTCCCCGGACTAGCGGTCCAGGGGGTAGCCAAGAGACCCAGTACTTC; size: .; V: TRBV6-1; D: TRBD2; J: TRBJ2-5
CDR3: CSAHPTGRTNEKLFF; DNA: TGCAGTGCTCACCCAACAGGGAGGACTAATGAAAAACTGTTTTTT; size: .; V: TRBV20-1; D: .; J: TRBJ1-4
CDR3: CASSLQPDITEAFF; DNA: TGTGCCAGCAGCCTCCAACCAGACATCACTGAAGCTTTCTTT; size: .; V: TRBV7-2; D: .; J: TRBJ1-1
CDR3: CASSRTGTSRKYF; DNA: TGTGCCAGCAGTCGCACCGGGACTAGCAGGAAGTATTTT; size: many; V: TRBV28; D: TRBD2; J: TRBJ2-3
CDR3: CSIEQGSRNGYTF; DNA: TGCAGCATTGAACAAGGGTCGAGGAATGGCTACACCTTC; size: many; V: TRBV29-1; D: .; J: TRBJ1-2
CDR3: CASAPPGLGGNTIYF; DNA: TGTGCCAGTGCCCCCCCGGGCCTGGGTGGAAACACCATATATTTT; size: few; V: TRBV19; D: .; J: TRBJ1-3
CDR3: CASSFRLANGELFF; DNA: TGTGCCAGCAGTTTTAGGCTAGCGAACGGGGAGCTGTTTTTT; size: .; V: TRBV12-3/TRBV12-4; D: .; J: TRBJ2-2
CDR3: CSAEGLAGGRETQYF; DNA: TGCAGTGCCGAGGGACTAGCGGGAGGGCGGGAGACCCAGTACTTC; size: .; V: TRBV20-1; D: TRBD2; J: TRBJ2-5
CDR3: CASSLSSGTKPYEQYF; DNA: TGTGCCAGCAGTTTGAGTAGCGGGACCAAACCCTACGAGCAGTACTTC; size: few; V: TRBV28; D: TRBD2; J: TRBJ2-7
CDR3: CASSPLPGQPQKTTQYF; DNA: TGTGCCAGCTCACCATTACCGGGGCAGCCCCAGAAGACGACCCAGTACTTC; size: .; V: TRBV18; D: .; J: TRBJ2-5
CDR3: CASSERRTPDTQYF; DNA: TGTGCCAGCAGTGAGCGGCGGACCCCAGATACGCAGTATTTT; size: few; V: TRBV2; D: .; J: TRBJ2-3
CDR3: CSAVPGTGHYNEQFF; DNA: TGCAGTGCTGTTCCCGGGACAGGGCACTACAATGAGCAGTTCTTC; size: few; V: TRBV20-1; D: TRBD1; J: TRBJ2-1
CDR3: CASSLDPSSYEQYF; DNA: TGTGCCAGCAGCTTAGATCCTAGCAGCTACGAGCAGTACTTC; size: many; V: TRBV7-9; D: .; J: TRBJ2-7
CDR3: CASSPGHGELFF; DNA: TGTGCCAGCTCACCGGGTCACGGGGAGCTGTTTTTT; size: few; V: TRBV18; D: .; J: TRBJ2-2
CDR3: CASSPRGGLAGGRGNEQFF; DNA: TGTGCCAGCAGCCCCCGGGGGGGACTAGCGGGAGGCCGGGGCAATGAGCAGTTCTTC; size: .; V: TRBV11-2; D: TRBD2; J: TRBJ2-1
CDR3: CASSDRDGAKNIQYF; DNA: TGTGCCAGCAGCGATCGCGATGGGGCCAAAAACATTCAGTACTTC; size: few; V: TRBV7-3; D: .; J: TRBJ2-4
CDR3: CASSVPSGVSYEQYF; DNA: TGTGCCAGCAGCGTTCCTAGCGGGGTCTCCTACGAGCAGTACTTC; size: many; V: TRBV2; D: TRBD2; J: TRBJ2-7
CDR3: CASSNLAGTTDTQYF; DNA: TGTGCCAGCAGCAACTTAGCGGGGACCACAGATACGCAGTATTTT; size: .; V: TRBV6-5; D: TRBD2; J: TRBJ2-3
CDR3: CASSLTTGQYNEQFF; DNA: TGTGCCAGCAGCTTAACTACAGGACAGTACAATGAGCAGTTCTTC; size: few; V: TRBV7-8; D: .; J: TRBJ2-1
CDR3: CAWSLAGGSYEQYF; DNA: TGTGCCTGGAGTCTAGCGGGAGGCTCCTACGAGCAGTACTTC; size: few; V: TRBV30; D: TRBD2; J: TRBJ2-7
CDR3: CASSLLGESGANVLTF; DNA: TGTGCCAGCAGCCTCTTGGGGGAGTCTGGGGCCAACGTCCTGACTTTC; size: few; V: TRBV5-5; D: .; J: TRBJ2-6
CDR3: CATGTTAKETQYF; DNA: TGTGCCACCGGGACTACCGCCAAAGAGACCCAGTACTTC; size: many; V: TRBV10-3; D: TRBD2; J: TRBJ2-5
CDR3: CASSDRDSPLEQYF; DNA: TGTGCCAGCAGTGACAGGGACTCGCCTCTCGAGCAGTACTTC; size: .; V: TRBV6-1; D: .; J: TRBJ2-7
CDR3: CAWRGEANTEAFF; DNA: TGTGCCTGGAGGGGGGAGGCGAACACTGAAGCTTTCTTT; size: few; V: TRBV30; D: .; J: TRBJ1-1
CDR3: CSVSAGALQETQYF; DNA: TGCAGCGTTTCGGCGGGAGCCCTCCAAGAGACCCAGTACTTC; size: .; V: TRBV29-1; D: TRBD2; J: TRBJ2-5
CDR3: CASSLISRAGELFF; DNA: TGTGCCAGCAGTTTAATTAGCAGGGCCGGGGAGCTGTTTTTT; size: .; V: TRBV12-3/TRBV12-4; D: .; J: TRBJ2-2
CDR3: CASSQERVFNEQFF; DNA: TGCGCCAGCAGCCAAGAACGAGTTTTCAATGAGCAGTTCTTC; size: few; V: TRBV4-3; D: .; J: TRBJ2-1
CDR3: CASSPTRQGGYGYTF; DNA: TGCGCCAGCAGTCCAACAAGACAGGGGGGTTATGGCTACACCTTC; size: few; V: TRBV5-1; D: TRBD1; J: TRBJ1-2
CDR3: CASSTPSAAGGRYEQYF; DNA: TGTGCCAGTAGTACACCGTCGGCAGCGGGAGGTCGATACGAGCAGTACTTC; size: .; V: TRBV19; D: TRBD2; J: TRBJ2-7
CDR3: CASSQDLRSEQYF; DNA: TGTGCCAGCAGCCAAGATCTCCGTAGCGAGCAGTACTTC; size: many; V: TRBV3-1; D: .; J: TRBJ2-7
CDR3: CAISGAGQPQHF; DNA: TGTGCCATCAGTGGGGCTGGTCAGCCCCAGCATTTT; size: few; V: TRBV10-3; D: .; J: TRBJ1-5
CDR3: CASSLTGILGYTF; DNA: TGTGCCAGCAGCCTTACGGGGATCCTAGGCTACACCTTC; size: few; V: TRBV7-2; D: .; J: TRBJ1-2
CDR3: CASSPTGPTSSTEAFF; DNA: TGTGCCAGCAGCCCGACAGGACCTACCTCGAGCACTGAAGCTTTCTTT; size: .; V: TRBV7-9; D: .; J: TRBJ1-1
CDR3: CSARGRGGTVYNEQFF; DNA: TGCAGTGCTAGGGGTCGGGGCGGGACGGTCTACAATGAGCAGTTCTTC; size: few; V: TRBV20-1; D: .; J: TRBJ2-1
CDR3: CSARPRLAGEYEQYF; DNA: TGCAGTGCTAGGCCACGACTAGCGGGGGAATACGAGCAGTACTTC; size: few; V: TRBV20-1; D: TRBD2; J: TRBJ2-7
CDR3: CASSLEGAMEAFF; DNA: TGCGCCAGCAGCTTGGAAGGGGCCATGGAAGCTTTCTTT; size: few; V: TRBV5-1; D: .; J: TRBJ1-1